Ten or more counts support the clone carrying this TCR beta chain. The sample comes from a study of response to subunit inactivated influenza vaccine. The junction had 8 bases not matched to a gene; V was cut back by 7 bases and J by 3 bases. This CDR3 is built from 16 residues. TCRdb passed the RT-PCR reads through MiXCR, listing each CDR3 protein once. The sample lists about 500,000 distinct CDR3 sequences, approximately 15% occurring once. This chain joins TRBV12-3 or TRBV12-4 and TRBJ2-5; 13 bases align to TRBD2. Sequencing was performed on CD4+ T cells sorted from PBMCs, taken less than 30 months after vaccination. The clonotype was recovered from a man aged 45-69 years who received an inactivated influenza vaccine. The CDR3 sequence: CASTDGLAGDKETQYF. The DNA for the CDR3 is TGTGCCAGCACCGATGGACTAGCGGGGGATAAAGAGACCCAGTACTTC.